One sample yielded the 3 T cell receptor beta chains listed below, sequenced in a study of PD-1 and CTLA-4 blockade in melanoma (dated by TCRdb to about 2021). Library preparation used the immunoSEQ multiplex PCR assay. As stored in TCRdb, this immuneACCESS dataset retains in-frame rearrangements with V and J assigned. A fraction of the clones does not appear; measured against another copy, unresolved V genes explain less than half of the discrepancy, and the remainder lacks a known reason. This sample lists some 15,000 clones; 65% to 75% were detected once. About 15% of the sample comes from the top ten. Sample: CD8+ T cells from peripheral blood, taken before anti-PD-1 treatment. The receptor set was obtained from a human donor with melanoma.

The chain employs TRBV7-9 and TRBJ1-2, with a weak D call TRBD1 (5 bases). V lost 5 bases and J lost 5, with 18 bases in between. Germline V CDR1 and CDR2: SEHNR, FQNEAQ (reference sequence). This CDR3 region has 15 residues. DNA for the CDR3: TGTGCCAGCAGCCCCTCGCCGGGGCGGAATTATGGCTACACCTTC. This sequence encodes CASSPSPGRNYGYTF.

The V and J genes are TRBV5-6 and TRBJ2-3; no firm D call. Trimming shortened V by 4 bases and J by 3 bases, and 6 bases separated the two germline ends. CDR1 SGHDT and CDR2 YYEEEE come from the germline V gene. This CDR3 has 12 amino acids. The CDR3 loop is CASSLYTDTQYF. The CDR3 bases are TGTGCCAGCAGCCTCTATACAGATACGCAGTATTTT.

The sample holds one count of this clone. V usage is TRBV3-1 (or the pseudogene TRBV3-2) and J usage is TRBJ2-1; D is perhaps TRBD1 (6 bases). The germline V gene encodes CDR1 LGHDT and CDR2 YNNKEL (reference sequence). The CDR3 runs to 18 residues. V dropped 2 bases and J dropped 0 bases, with 17 bases sitting between them. The CDR3 DNA reads TGTGCCAGCAGCCAACAGACAGGAGACCTTCTCTCCTACAATGAGCAGTTCTTC. Its translation is CASSQQTGDLLSYNEQFF.